The 27 T cell receptor beta chains listed next were all sequenced from one sample in a study of cytomegalovirus exposure and HLA in healthy donors. Produced via immunoSEQ multiplex PCR; TCRdb's table is partial and in-frame only. This table holds tens of thousands of clones, approximately 96% found once. The sequencing sample was made of PBMCs. These receptors all stem from a man younger than 30 in good health and CMV-seronegative.

This sequence joins TRBV18 and TRBJ2-5; 7 bases line up with TRBD2. The CDR3 has 13 amino acids. The V segment lost 6 bases and the J segment 5 bases; nucleotides outside the gene matches: 6. Germline CDR1 and CDR2: KGHSH and LQKENI. CDR3 sequence: CASSPAGDETQYF. The CDR3 region has the DNA TGTGCCAGCTCGCCGGCGGGAGATGAGACCCAGTACTTC.

The chain links TRBV6-5 to TRBJ2-2, with 7 bases identical to TRBD2. From germline, CDR1 is MNHEY and CDR2 SVGAGI. J gave up 6 bases and V 5 bases, and 6 bases lay outside the gene matches. There are 14 residues in the CDR3. This chain's CDR3 is CASSPPGRAGELFF. CDR3 coding DNA: TGTGCCAGCAGTCCCCCAGGGAGGGCCGGGGAGCTGTTTTTT.

This clone was picked up one time. This chain links TRBV12-5 with TRBJ2-5; no firm D call. V was shortened by 6 bases and J by 4 bases, with 12 bases between the two germline ends. The germline V gene encodes CDR1 LGHNT and CDR2 FRNRAP. CDR3 length: 13 residues. In nucleotides, the CDR3 is TGTGCTAGTGGCCAACAAAATACAGAGACCCAGTACTTC. Its translation is CASGQQNTETQYF.

CDR3 DNA sequence: TGTGCCAGCAGCTCCCGGGTCGAGGGCCACAATGAGCAGTTCTTC. Translated, it gives CASSSRVEGHNEQFF. The chain couples TRBV11-3 to TRBJ2-1; tentatively, D is TRBD2 (5 bases). This CDR3 spans 15 amino acids. Germline V gene lookup returns CDR1 SGHNT and CDR2 YENEEA. V was pared by 4 bases and J by 5 bases, with 15 bases between.

The gene calls are TRBV25-1 and TRBJ1-5, with 8 bases matching TRBD1. This CDR3 has 15 residues. Germline assignment: CDR1 MGHDK and CDR2 SYGVNS. V lost 4 bases to trimming and J lost 1 base; unmatched junction nucleotides: 3. The DNA for the CDR3 is TGTGCCAGCAGTGCGACAGGGGAAAGCAATCAGCCCCAGCATTTT. Translating it yields CASSATGESNQPQHF.

The rearrangement joins TRBV28 to TRBJ2-1; 7 bases are shared with TRBD2. The length of the CDR3 is 15 residues. Germline V gene data show CDR1 as MDHEN and CDR2 as SYDVKM. V trimming: 6 bases; J trimming: 8 bases; junction bases outside the gene matches: 13. CDR3: CASSLGAGVGDEQFF. For the CDR3, the DNA is TGTGCCAGCAGCCTCGGGGCGGGAGTAGGGGATGAGCAGTTCTTC.

This chain connects TRBV9 to TRBJ1-2; D is possibly TRBD1 (6 bases). The CDR3 length is 14 residues. Trimming shortened V by 0 bases and J by 8 bases, and 14 bases separated the two germline ends. Germline V lookup: CDR1 SGDLS, CDR2 YYNGEE. CDR3 coding DNA: TGTGCCAGCAGCGTAGGACAGGACAAGCGAGGCTACACCTTC. The encoded protein is CASSVGQDKRGYTF.

The rearrangement joins TRBV27 to TRBJ2-3, with 12 bases identical to TRBD2. With V trimmed by 0 bases and J by 4 bases, 5 bases remained unmatched. CDR3 length: 17 amino acids. The germline V gene has CDR1 MNHEY and CDR2 SMNVEV (reference sequence). The CDR3: CASSLSASGRAPDTQYF. As DNA, the CDR3 is TGTGCCAGCAGTTTATCCGCTAGCGGGAGGGCCCCAGATACGCAGTATTTT.

The V gene is TRBV18, the J gene TRBJ2-1, with 11 bases that match TRBD2. CDR3 length equals 17 residues. Germline assignment: CDR1 KGHSH and CDR2 LQKENI. With 3 bases clipped from V and 6 bases from J, the junction kept 10 bases outside the gene matches. CDR3 sequence: CASSPLTLAGGTNEQFF. Written as DNA, the CDR3 is TGTGCCAGCTCACCCCTGACGCTAGCGGGAGGAACCAATGAGCAGTTCTTC.

This clone has a single count. This rearrangement joins TRBV30 to TRBJ2-5; TRBD1 agrees at 7 bases. V shed 3 bases and J 4 bases; nucleotides not matched to a gene: 5. The germline V gene has CDR1 GTSNPN and CDR2 SVGIG (reference sequence). The CDR3 is made up of 13 amino acids. The CDR3 here is CAWSDRVGETQYF. The CDR3 DNA reads TGTGCCTGGAGCGACAGGGTAGGAGAGACCCAGTACTTC. Supplemented by reference TRBV30 and TRBJ2-5, the full variable domain reads SQTIHQWPATLVQPVGSPLSLECTVEGTSNPNLYWYRQAAGRGLQLLFYSVGIGQISSEVPQNLSASRPQDRQFILSSKKLLLSDSGFYLCAWSDRVGETQYFGPGTRLLVL.

This chain links TRBV27 with TRBJ2-5; 7 bases are shared with TRBD2. The V gene's germline CDR1 is MNHEY and CDR2 SMNVEV (reference sequence). The CDR3 runs 13 residues. Trimming removed 6 bases from V and 2 bases from J; junction bases left unmatched: 3. The CDR3 spells CASSGRLQETQYF. The CDR3 nucleotides read TGTGCCAGCAGCGGGAGGCTGCAAGAGACCCAGTACTTC.

The chain couples TRBV4-3 to TRBJ2-1, with 8 bases fitting TRBD2. V lost 1 base to trimming and J lost 10 bases; unmatched junction nucleotides: 9. The CDR3 is made up of 15 amino acids. CDR1 is LGHNA and CDR2 is YSLEER in the germline V gene. The chain's CDR3 is CASSQGSGAMVEQFF. In DNA form, the CDR3 reads TGCGCCAGCAGCCAAGGTAGCGGGGCAATGGTGGAGCAGTTCTTC.

J is TRBJ2-7 and V is TRBV18, with D perhaps TRBD2 (6 bases). Trimming took 3 bases from V and 1 from J, leaving 13 bases between them. From germline, CDR1 is KGHSH and CDR2 LQKENI. This CDR3 comprises 15 residues. Here the CDR3 reads CASSPANGGSYEQYF. The DNA of the CDR3 is TGTGCCAGCTCACCCGCCAATGGGGGGTCCTACGAGCAGTACTTC. The full variable domain, in which reference TRBV18 and TRBJ2-7 provide the parts outside the CDR3, is NAGVMQNPRHLVRRRGQEARLRCSPMKGHSHVYWYRQLPEEGLKFMVYLQKENIIDESGMPKERFSAEFPKEGPSILRIQQVVRGDSAAYFCASSPANGGSYEQYFGPGTRLTVT.

V is TRBV10-1 and J is TRBJ2-7; TRBD1 matches at 7 bases. With V trimmed by 6 bases and J by 7 bases, 18 bases remained unmatched. The V gene's germline CDR1 is WNHNN and CDR2 SYGVQD (reference sequence). This CDR3 contains 16 residues. The CDR3 DNA reads as TGCGCCAGCAGCGGAGAGAGGGGGCGCCCCCTGAGGGAGCAGTACGTC. Amino acid sequence: CASSGERGRPLREQYV.

The chain has TRBV5-4 and TRBJ2-6; D unclear. The V and J ends lost 0 bases and 0 bases respectively, with 19 bases between them. The length of the CDR3 is 20 residues. CDR1 SGHNT and CDR2 YYREEE come from the germline V gene (reference sequence). The CDR3 DNA sequence: TGTGCCAGCAGCTTGGCCGGCGGCCCCTCGCTCCTCTCTGGGGCCAACGTCCTGACTTTC. Its protein product is CASSLAGGPSLLSGANVLTF.

The chain uses TRBV5-4 and TRBJ2-5, with a possible D match to TRBD2 (6 bases). Trimming shortened V by 3 bases and J by 5 bases, and 17 bases separated the two germline ends. CDR1 and CDR2 from the germline V gene are SGHNT and YYREEE (reference sequence). There are 15 residues in the CDR3. For the CDR3, the DNA is TGTGCCAGCAGCTCCCGACAGAAGGGGAGGGAGACCCAGTACTTC. Its protein product is CASSSRQKGRETQYF. Full variable domain (remainder filled in from reference TRBV5-4 and TRBJ2-5): ETGVTQSPTHLIKTRGQQVTLRCSSQSGHNTVSWYQQALGQGPQFIFQYYREEENGRGNFPPRFSGLQFPNYSSELNVNALELDDSALYLCASSSRQKGRETQYFGPGTRLLVL.

The V gene is TRBV9, the J gene TRBJ2-1, with 13 bases identical to TRBD2. This CDR3 has 14 residues. Germline-derived CDR1 and CDR2 are SGDLS and YYNGEE. V was clipped by 4 bases and J by 8 bases; unmatched bases: 3. The CDR3 DNA reads as TGTGCCAGCAGCCGGACTAGCGGGAGTCATGAGCAGTTCTTC. It yields the protein CASSRTSGSHEQFF.

This chain joins TRBV5-1 and TRBJ2-3; 11 bases line up with TRBD2. CDR1 SGHRS and CDR2 YFSETQ come from the germline V gene. This CDR3 is built from 16 residues. The ends lost 1 base at V and 5 bases at J; junction bases unmatched: 6. As DNA, the CDR3 is TGCGCCAGCAGCTTGACTCTAGCGGGAGGTCTAGATACGCAGTATTTT. Translating gives CASSLTLAGGLDTQYF.

The V and J genes are TRBV7-6 and TRBJ2-7; D is possibly TRBD1 (5 bases). Looked up from germline, CDR1 is SGHVS and CDR2 is FNYEAQ. CDR3 length: 13 residues. The V and J ends lost 5 bases and 4 bases respectively, with 12 bases between them. CDR3: CASSLRQLYEQYF. The CDR3 DNA reads TGTGCCAGCAGCCTTCGACAGTTATACGAGCAGTACTTC.

The count of this clone is one. This chain joins TRBV6-5 and TRBJ2-7; TRBD1 matches at 10 bases. The CDR3 extends over 13 amino acids. The ends lost 5 bases at V and 4 bases at J; junction bases unmatched: 2. Germline V CDR1 and CDR2: MNHEY, SVGAGI. This chain's CDR3 is CASSRDRGYEQYF. The CDR3 bases are TGTGCCAGCAGTCGGGACAGGGGATACGAGCAGTACTTC.

Here the CDR3 reads CASFTGPNPYEQYF. For the CDR3, the DNA is TGCGCCAGCTTCACAGGGCCCAACCCCTACGAGCAGTACTTC. The chain joins TRBV5-1 to TRBJ2-7; perhaps TRBD1 as D (6 bases). The CDR3 contains 14 residues. V was shortened by 7 bases and J by 2 bases, with 16 bases between the two germline ends. Germline CDR1 SGHRS, CDR2 YFSETQ.

The CDR3 region has the DNA TGCGCCAGCAGCTTGTTAGCGGGAGGCCACAATGAGCAGTTCTTC. Translation gives CASSLLAGGHNEQFF. The chain carries TRBV5-1 and TRBJ2-1, with 10 bases identical to TRBD2. The V gene's germline CDR1 is SGHRS and CDR2 YFSETQ. V dropped 1 base and J dropped 5; count of bases not matched to a gene: 3. The CDR3 loop spans 15 amino acids.

The chain combines TRBV5-1 with TRBJ2-1; 11 bases align to TRBD2. This CDR3 spans 14 amino acids. Germline V gene data show CDR1 as SGHRS and CDR2 as YFSETQ. With V trimmed by 0 bases and J by 9 bases, 2 bases remained unmatched. CDR3 sequence (DNA): TGCGCCAGCAGCTTGGGGACTAGCGGGCTTGAGCAGTTCTTC. It translates to CASSLGTSGLEQFF.

The rearrangement links TRBV18 to TRBJ1-2, with D perhaps TRBD1 (5 bases). This CDR3 is built from 13 residues. V gave up 3 bases and J gave up 5 bases, with 10 bases separating them. Germline CDR1 KGHSH, CDR2 LQKENI. CDR3 coding DNA: TGTGCCAGCTCACCCCCGGGGGGTTATGGCTACACCTTC. Its protein product is CASSPPGGYGYTF.

The gene calls are TRBV15 and TRBJ1-5; D is unresolved. The germline V gene has CDR1 LNHNV and CDR2 YYDKDF (reference sequence). This CDR3 is built from 16 residues. V lost 3 bases and J 0 bases, leaving 12 bases between the germline ends. The CDR3 reads CATSSPSSLSNQPQHF. In nucleotides, the CDR3 is TGTGCCACCAGCAGTCCCTCGAGCCTTAGCAATCAGCCCCAGCATTTT.

V is TRBV19 and J is TRBJ1-2, with D uncertain. The CDR3 spans 14 residues. Trimming removed 4 bases at V and 8 bases at J, with 17 bases between. The germline V gene encodes CDR1 LNHDA and CDR2 SQIVND (reference sequence). DNA of the CDR3: TGTGCCAGTAGTAACGAGGGCCTTTTCGGAGGCTACACCTTC. Protein product: CASSNEGLFGGYTF.

The chain joins TRBV30 to TRBJ1-1, with no clear D. V was pared by 5 bases and J by 8 bases, with 18 bases between. The CDR3 sequence is 13 residues long. The germline gives CDR1 GTSNPN, CDR2 SVGIG (reference sequence). DNA of the CDR3: TGTGCCTGGGGCAGTGAAGAGACTGGCGAAGCTTTCTTT. Amino acids: CAWGSEETGEAFF.